The clone carrying this TCR beta chain has just a few counts. What it binds is not known. This entry comes from a study of T cell repertoires in cytomegalovirus infection. Study overall: CMV epitopes that were recently identified and HLA-C-restricted were used alongside well-studied HLA-B-restricted ones. Indications of both CMV infection and matching HLA type were provided by public TCR beta signatures. Regarding the study as a whole: Summed public TCR beta family frequency identified CMV carriers bearing the relevant HLA. Clonotype analysis showed dominance of the ex vivo response by HLA-C-restricted CMV-specific TCR beta clonotypes.

TCRdb used MiXCR to reprocess the reads, holding one entry per CDR3 protein. The data contain 370,000 or so distinct CDR3 sequences, about 32% of them singletons. With V trimmed by 1 base and J by 7 bases, 6 bases remained unmatched. The CDR3 covers 17 residues. The material was cultured PBMCs, obtained from culture after CMV antigen stimulation. The rearrangement uses TRBV12-3 or TRBV12-4 and TRBJ2-1; 14 bases align to TRBD2. The sequence was obtained from a human donor in good health (CMV status not recorded). Some clones in this sample may be carry-over from other donors' samples. CDR3 DNA sequence: TGTGCCAGCAGTTTAGGGAGGACTAGCGGGAGGAGGAATGAGCAGTTCTTC. Its protein product is CASSLGRTSGRRNEQFF.